A single sample is the source of the 5 T cell receptor beta chains below, sequenced in a study of T cells in Graves' hyperthyroidism and ophthalmopathy. RNA transcripts served as the template for amplifying TCR beta CDR3 regions. The primer set for the first-round RT-PCR of the TCR CDR3 was HTBI. TCRdb fed the multiplex PCR reads into MiXCR, producing one record per CDR3 protein. Here the sample spans hundreds of thousands of distinct CDR3 sequences, about 15% being singletons. The sample consisted of blood. The receptors were gathered from a woman in her forties or fifties with Graves' ophthalmopathy.

This clonotype was seen repeatedly, ten times or more. V usage is TRBV6-1 and J usage is TRBJ2-7, with TRBD2 matching over 10 bases. V shed 5 bases, J shed 1 base, and the junction held 8 bases outside the gene matches. CDR3 length: 16 amino acids. Germline CDR1 reads MNHNS; CDR2 reads SASEGT. The CDR3 is CASSLETSGLSYEQYF. DNA of the CDR3: TGTGCCAGCAGTTTAGAGACTAGCGGGTTATCCTACGAGCAGTACTTC.

The table lists this clonotype with many counts. The rearrangement joins TRBV12-3 or TRBV12-4 to TRBJ2-3; D is undetermined. The CDR3 loop spans 12 amino acids. With 7 bases removed from V and 2 bases from J, the gap between germline ends came to 7 bases. This CDR3 reads CASNPDTDTQYF. CDR3 nucleotides: TGTGCCAGCAACCCTGACACAGATACGCAGTATTTT.

This clonotype was recorded at least ten times. V is TRBV12-3 or TRBV12-4 and J is TRBJ1-1; tentatively, D is TRBD1 (6 bases). V dropped 4 bases and J dropped 2 bases, with 20 bases sitting between them. The CDR3 totals 17 residues. The CDR3 loop is CASSYTLPQDRNTEAFF. In DNA form, the CDR3 reads TGTGCCAGCAGTTATACCCTCCCACAGGACAGAAACACTGAAGCTTTCTTT.

The DNA of the CDR3 is TGTGCCAGCAGCTTGCGGTCAGACATGTACAATCAGCCCCAGCATTTT. This codes for CASSLRSDMYNQPQHF. The chain uses TRBV5-8 and TRBJ1-5, with unresolved D. Germline V lookup: CDR1 SGHTS, CDR2 YDEGEE. Between the trimmed V and J ends, which lost 1 base and 3 bases, there was a span of 14 bases. The CDR3 is 16 residues long.

This clonotype was detected ten times or more. J is TRBJ2-1 and V is TRBV20-1; 13 nucleotides line up with TRBD2. The CDR3 runs to 13 residues. Germline V gene sequence: CDR1 DFQATT, CDR2 SNEGSKA (reference sequence). Germline trimming cut 6 bases from V and 6 bases from J; bases unmatched to any gene: 2. CDR3 DNA: TGCAGTGCCCGACTAGCGGGAGGCAATGAGCAGTTCTTC. Encoded protein: CSARLAGGNEQFF.